A single sample gave rise to the 5 T cell receptor beta chains below, sequenced in a study of blood T cells in healthy people across ages (dated by TCRdb to about 2015). Libraries were built with 5' RACE. For sequencing, an Illumina HiSeq 2500 was employed. A second roughly 7 to 12 cycle PCR used a sample-barcoded 5' primer and a J-beta primer mix. Using fastp trimming at Q25 and MiXCR clonotype assembly, TCRdb reanalyzed the public sequencing data and kept in-frame beta chains. CDR3 protein duplicates are merged, each entry listing the most common genes and DNA. The sample table lists hundreds of thousands of distinct CDR3 sequences, roughly three fifths of them with a count of one. The ten largest clones capture about a quarter of the sample. Sequencing input: blood. The receptors here all came from a middle-aged man in good health.

The V gene is TRBV4-1, the J gene TRBJ2-1; the match to TRBD2 covers 13 bases. Trimming at V came to 4 bases and at J to 7 bases, leaving 10 bases not matched to a gene. This CDR3 has 17 amino acids. Germline V gene sequence: CDR1 MGHRA, CDR2 YSYEKL. The CDR3 DNA reads TGCGCCAGCAGCCCTGGACTAGCGGGAGTAATGTTTAATGAGCAGTTCTTC. This gives the protein CASSPGLAGVMFNEQFF.

The chain joins TRBV5-1 to TRBJ2-1; 8 positions agree with TRBD2. The CDR3 contains 16 residues. Germline V gene data show CDR1 as SGHRS and CDR2 as YFSETQ. The trim removed 4 bases at V and 8 bases at J, leaving 14 bases unmatched. For the CDR3, the DNA is TGCGCCAGCAGCCCGATTCGATCCAGCGGGAGACATGAGCAGTTCTTC. Translation: CASSPIRSSGRHEQFF.

This sequence joins TRBV4-1 and TRBJ2-4; 10 positions match TRBD2. The CDR3 runs to 18 residues. V dropped 0 bases and J dropped 8; count of bases not matched to a gene: 13. CDR1 MGHRA and CDR2 YSYEKL come from the germline V gene. The DNA for the CDR3 is TGCGCCAGCAGCCAAGACCCAACTAGCGGGATCGCTTTGGACATTCAGTACTTC. This sequence encodes CASSQDPTSGIALDIQYF.

This chain connects TRBV29-1 to TRBJ2-3; D gene uncertain. The CDR3 is 16 amino acids. V was shortened by 3 bases and J by 0 bases, with 16 bases between the two germline ends. CDR1 and CDR2 from the germline V gene are SQVTM and ANQGSEA. CDR3: CSVDPFRLTSTDTQYF. The CDR3 nucleotides are TGCAGCGTTGACCCTTTCCGACTTACTAGCACAGATACGCAGTATTTT.

The V and J genes are TRBV6-1 and TRBJ1-2; a weak D match, TRBD1 (6 bases). The V end was cut by 4 bases, the J end by 0 bases, with 12 bases between. The CDR3 has 15 amino acids. Germline CDR1 is MNHNS and CDR2 is SASEGT. The CDR3 DNA reads as TGTGCCAGCAGTGCAACAGGGAGTACTAACTATGGCTACACCTTC. Translating gives CASSATGSTNYGYTF.